What follows is one T cell receptor beta chain and its context. The data belong to a study of T cell changes during pregnancy in multiple sclerosis. Trimming pared 5 bases from V and 4 bases from J, leaving 14 bases between. Germline V lookup: CDR1 SGHVS, CDR2 FQNEAQ. There are 14 residues in the CDR3. Measured with immunoSEQ multiplex PCR; TCRdb has only the in-frame clones, and not every one. The repertoire includes fewer than 30,000 clones, roughly 90% of them detected once, and 8% to 9% sits in the top ten. Sequenced here: CD8+ T cells from peripheral blood mononuclear cells, sampled in the second trimester of pregnancy. The rearrangement joins TRBV7-8 to TRBJ1-2; possibly TRBD1 for D (5 bases). The origin of this receptor is a female donor with multiple sclerosis, enrolled in a pregnancy study. CDR3 loop: CASSHQQELYGYTF. CDR3 DNA sequence: TGTGCCAGCAGCCATCAACAGGAGCTCTATGGCTACACCTTC.